This T cell receptor (beta chain) was sequenced in a study of cytomegalovirus exposure and HLA in healthy donors. Data came from immunoSEQ multiplex PCR; TCRdb stores just in-frame clones and leaves some out. The table has tens of thousands of clones, over 85% seen once; the top ten hold 0.9% to 1.4%. The length of the CDR3 is 18 residues. Germline V gene sequence: CDR1 SGHRS, CDR2 YFSETQ. V shed 4 bases and J 1 base; nucleotides not matched to a gene: 9. This receptor was taken from a man between 18 and 35 years old in good health and CMV-seronegative. This chain connects TRBV5-1 to TRBJ2-2; 11 bases are shared with TRBD2. Source material: PBMCs. The CDR3 nucleotides read TGCGCCAGCAGCCCATTAGCGGGAGGGAGCGGGAACACCGGGGAGCTGTTTTTT. The encoded protein is CASSPLAGGSGNTGELFF.